The sample holds a few counts of the clone carrying this T cell receptor (beta chain). No antigen is known for it. This specimen comes from a study of vaccination and CD4 T cells after COVID-19. As to treatment: approximately 10-day PBMC culture with coronavirus spike peptide pools or control peptides (ViraFEST assay). An unexposed donor provided the CD4+ T cells, which were collected before the COVID-19 pandemic (2011-2018). The Oncomine TCR Beta short-read assay was applied to DNA of cultured CD4+ T cells. TCRdb itself ran the PCR reads through MiXCR, one entry per CDR3 protein. The table records thousands of distinct CDR3 sequences, approximately 40% of them present only once. Looked up from germline, CDR1 is DFQATT and CDR2 is SNEGSKA (reference sequence). J lost 3 bases, V lost 0 bases, and 5 bases had no gene match. The CDR3 runs to 16 residues.

This receptor was taken from a human donor in good health. Sequenced material: CD4+ T cells from blood, cultured in vitro. The chain is built from TRBV20-1 and TRBJ2-3; 11 positions agree with TRBD2. The CDR3 region has the DNA TGCAGTGCTAGAGAGGTAGCGGGGGGGAGGACAGATACGCAGTATTTT. This translates into CSAREVAGGRTDTQYF.